This TCR beta chain was recorded in a study of CD8 T cells in Susac syndrome (dated by TCRdb to the late 2010s). Looking at the study overall: Repertoire sequencing was used to test whether CD8+ T cell activation and differentiation in Susac syndrome was antigen driven. Results and caveats for the whole study, not just this receptor: The study acknowledged that relatively few individuals were included in the TCR sequencing and HLA analysis.

RNA was extracted using the RNeasy kit, and roughly 0.45 to 1 microgram was reverse transcribed with random hexamers. TCR beta CDR3 regions were amplified with the immunoSEQ multiplex PCR assay covering 54 Vbeta and 13 Jbeta segments. Bias from PCR amplification was corrected by using a synthetic template baseline for primer optimization and for computational correction. The authors' pipeline ran thus. Reads were annotated to V, D and J genes per IMGT and analyzed with immunoSEQ Analyzer, keeping only productive sequences. To calculate clonality, Shannon entropy was normalized by log2 of the number of productive unique sequences and then subtracted from one. For each patient and control, public and private clones were evaluated among the 100 most prevalent clones. Clones were defined as Susac-specific if absent from the healthy and MS cohorts, from 900 to 1,200 published viral clones and from other ImmuneACCESS disease sequences. The public reads were quality trimmed at Q25 with fastp and then assembled into clones with MiXCR by TCRdb, keeping productive beta chains. One record per CDR3 amino acid sequence lists the most common genes and DNA. TCRdb, rather than the study authors, made the V and J calls. The sample contains 130,000 to 150,000 distinct CDR3 sequences, roughly 95% of them found a single time. The top ten hold around 0.08% of the sample.

On this clonotype itself: What this receptor recognizes is not known. Base qualities are not provided; no much larger clone lies one nucleotide away.

High-throughput TCR beta sequencing profiled peripheral blood CD8+ and CD4+ T cells from healthy donors, Susac syndrome patients and multiple sclerosis patients. The healthy donors served as controls matched for age and sex. Bulk CD8+ and CD4+ T cells were purified magnetically by negative isolation, whereas CD8+ TEMRA cells were enriched by FACS. Blood was collected in EDTA tubes and processed within 24 hours, with PBMCs isolated through density gradient centrifugation. PBMCs intended for TCR sequencing were frozen in liquid nitrogen and were later thawed in a 37 degrees C water bath. The sorted or isolated CD4+, CD8+ and CD8+ TEMRA cells had a purity of 90% or higher. Sequenced material: CD4+ T cells from PBMCs. The receptor was derived from a human donor in good health.

The CDR3 protein is CASSLVVGGEQYF. The nucleotides are TGCGCCAGCAGCTTGGTCGTGGGAGGCGAGCAGTACTTC. The sequence links TRBV5-1 to TRBJ2-7; perhaps TRBD2 is the D gene, with 6 bases matching. From its cysteine to its phenylalanine, the CDR3 spans 13 amino acids. CDR3 DNA is the only sequence kept; it has 39 bases, read in frame from the first base. Deletion took 0 bases off V and 6 bases off J, with a span of 10 bases between the germline ends. The germline V gene sets CDR1 to SGHRS and CDR2 to YFSETQ.